This paragraph covers one TCR beta chain sequence. Its antigen is as yet unknown. The data were obtained in a study of blood T cells in healthy people across ages. Healthy Caucasian individuals from Russia aged about 6 to 100 were enrolled as donors. Each of the donors had about 9.9 milliliters of peripheral blood drawn into EDTA-treated Vacutainer tubes. There were at least 5.5 micrograms of total RNA extracted from every sample. Germline V CDR1 and CDR2: DFQATT, SNEGSKA (reference sequence). V lost 1 base, J lost 2 bases, and 7 bases stayed unmatched. This CDR3 has 18 residues. A sample-barcoded 5' primer and a J-beta primer mix were used in a second PCR of roughly 6 to 11 cycles. TCRdb reanalysed the 5' RACE reads using MiXCR and keeps one entry per CDR3 protein. Here the sample spans 700,000 to 800,000 distinct CDR3 sequences, 40% to 45% being singletons. Findings and caveats of the study: Researchers judged that diversity estimates from one million T cells fell short of true values.

The rearrangement joins TRBV20-1 to TRBJ2-2, with 13 bases fitting TRBD2. Sequenced sample: blood. This sequence was found in a woman aged 55-70 years in good health. CDR3 amino acids: CSARATGTSGINTGELFF. In DNA form, the CDR3 reads TGCAGTGCTAGAGCGACCGGGACTAGCGGGATTAACACCGGGGAGCTGTTTTTT.